This is a list of T cell receptor beta chains from one sample in a study of shared clonotypes between healthy human individuals. Only in-frame clones appear in the TCRdb table, and some are missing; sequencing was by immunoSEQ multiplex PCR. The data contain around 2,000,000 clones, about 95% of them singletons. The source material was naive CD8+ T cells sorted from blood. The receptors originated from a man in his late teens or twenties in good health. Both conserved end residues are part of each CDR3. D genes are given only for firm matches. Some rows mark clone size as missing; the rest say once, few, many or name a class of expanded clone.

TRBV7-6,-,-,TRBJ2-7,CASSSGQATYEQYF,TGTGCCAGCAGCAGTGGGCAGGCGACCTACGAGCAGTACTTC
TRBV2,TRBD1,-,TRBJ2-7,CASRRSGQGVYEQYF,TGTGCCAGCAGGAGGTCCGGACAGGGGGTCTACGAGCAGTACTTC
TRBV2,-,-,TRBJ2-1,CASSPPEGPNNEQFF,TGTGCCAGCAGCCCCCCCGAGGGGCCTAACAATGAGCAGTTCTTC
TRBV2,-,-,TRBJ1-4,CASSIQNNEKLFF,TGTGCCAGCAGCATACAGAATAATGAAAAACTGTTTTTT
TRBV7-9,TRBD2,-,TRBJ2-7,CASSWGLAGGRPSSYEQYF,TGTGCCAGCAGCTGGGGACTAGCGGGAGGTAGGCCCAGCTCCTACGAGCAGTACTTC
TRBV7-9,-,-,TRBJ2-7,CASTLTESYEQYF,TGTGCCAGCACCCTGACAGAGTCCTACGAGCAGTACTTC
TRBV6-1,TRBD1,once,TRBJ1-5,CASSEVGTGLNQPQHF,TGTGCCAGCAGTGAAGTAGGGACAGGTCTCAATCAGCCCCAGCATTTT
TRBV19,-,once,TRBJ1-1,CASTRTSFGLNTEAFF,TGTGCCAGTACGCGGACGAGCTTTGGACTTAACACTGAAGCTTTCTTT
TRBV27,TRBD1,-,TRBJ1-5,CAIGKTGSNQPQHF,TGTGCCATCGGCAAGACAGGGAGCAATCAGCCCCAGCATTTT
TRBV2,TRBD1,-,TRBJ1-1,CASLVGTGGAVTEAFF,TGTGCCAGCCTAGTGGGGACAGGGGGCGCGGTTACTGAAGCTTTCTTT